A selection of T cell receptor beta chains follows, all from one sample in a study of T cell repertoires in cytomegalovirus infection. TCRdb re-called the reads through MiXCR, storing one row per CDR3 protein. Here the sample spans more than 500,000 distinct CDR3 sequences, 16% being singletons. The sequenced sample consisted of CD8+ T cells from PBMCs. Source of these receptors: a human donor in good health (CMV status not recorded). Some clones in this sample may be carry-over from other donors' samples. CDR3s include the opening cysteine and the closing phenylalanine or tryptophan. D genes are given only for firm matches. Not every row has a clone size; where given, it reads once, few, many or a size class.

TGTGCCATCAGAGGGGCCGAAGGCAACGAGCAGTACTTC | CAIRGAEGNEQYF | many | TRBV10-3 | . | TRBJ2-7
TGTGCCAGCAGTCCGAGGGGGCAGGGCGGCAATCAGCCCCAGCATTTT | CASSPRGQGGNQPQHF | many | TRBV6-1 | TRBD1 | TRBJ1-5
TGTGCCAGCGGCCTAGCGGGAGACCACAATGAGCAGTTCTTC | CASGLAGDHNEQFF | . | TRBV28 | TRBD2 | TRBJ2-1
TGTGCCAGCAGTGCGGGACTAGCGTCCTCCTACAATGAGCAGTTCTTC | CASSAGLASSYNEQFF | many | TRBV2 | TRBD2 | TRBJ2-1
TGTGCCAGCAGTTTCTCACTTACCGGGACTGGAACCTACAATGAGCAGTTCTTC | CASSFSLTGTGTYNEQFF | . | TRBV28 | . | TRBJ2-1
TGTGCCAGCAGCTTAGAACTCCAACGGGGGGGCCCGAGGGATACGCAGTATTTT | CASSLELQRGGPRDTQYF | many | TRBV7-9 | TRBD2 | TRBJ2-3
TGTGCCAGCAGTTCAACGACGGAGTCGCTCTATGGCTACACCTTC | CASSSTTESLYGYTF | many | TRBV7-9 | . | TRBJ1-2
TGTGCCAGCAGTATCTCGACTAGAGGGGGACCAGATACGCAGTATTTT | CASSISTRGGPDTQYF | many | TRBV12-3/TRBV12-4 | . | TRBJ2-3
TGTGCCAGCAGCCACCAAGGGGACTTTCTCAGCCACACAGATACGCAGTATTTT | CASSHQGDFLSHTDTQYF | . | TRBV3-1 | . | TRBJ2-3
TGCGCCAGCAGCCCAGTAGCGGGAACCTACGAGCAGTACTTC | CASSPVAGTYEQYF | many | TRBV4-1 | TRBD2 | TRBJ2-7